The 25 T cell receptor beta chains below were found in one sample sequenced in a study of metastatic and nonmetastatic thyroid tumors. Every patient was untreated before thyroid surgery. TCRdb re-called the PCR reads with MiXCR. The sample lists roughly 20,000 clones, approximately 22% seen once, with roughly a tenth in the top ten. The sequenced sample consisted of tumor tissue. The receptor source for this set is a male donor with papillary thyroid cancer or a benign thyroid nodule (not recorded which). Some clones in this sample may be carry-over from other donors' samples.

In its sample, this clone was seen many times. The CDR3 DNA follows: TGTGCCAGCAGCGTAGGCGGTGGATCACCCCTCCACTTT. It yields the protein CASSVGGGSPLHF. The genes are TRBV9 and TRBJ1-6; no reliable D call. There are 13 residues in the CDR3. V was cut by 0 bases and J by 10 bases, with 8 bases left in between. Germline values: CDR1 SGDLS, CDR2 YYNGEE.

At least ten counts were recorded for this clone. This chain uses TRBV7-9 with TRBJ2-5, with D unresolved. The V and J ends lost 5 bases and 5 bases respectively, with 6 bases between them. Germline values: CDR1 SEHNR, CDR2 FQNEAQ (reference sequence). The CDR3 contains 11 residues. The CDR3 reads CASSTMETQYF. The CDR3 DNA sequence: TGTGCCAGCAGCACCATGGAGACCCAGTACTTC.

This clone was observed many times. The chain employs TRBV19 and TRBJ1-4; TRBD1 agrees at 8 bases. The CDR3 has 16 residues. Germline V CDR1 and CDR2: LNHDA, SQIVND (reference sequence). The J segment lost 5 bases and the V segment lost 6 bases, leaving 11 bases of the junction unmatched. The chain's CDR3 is CASRTDPGQANEKLFF. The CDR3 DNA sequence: TGTGCCAGTAGAACTGATCCGGGACAGGCCAATGAAAAACTGTTTTTT. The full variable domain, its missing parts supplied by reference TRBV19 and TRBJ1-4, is DGGITQSPKYLFRKEGQNVTLSCEQNLNHDAMYWYRQDPGQGLRLIYYSQIVNDFQKGDIAEGYSVSREKKESFPLTVTSAQKNPTAFYLCASRTDPGQANEKLFFGSGTQLSVL.

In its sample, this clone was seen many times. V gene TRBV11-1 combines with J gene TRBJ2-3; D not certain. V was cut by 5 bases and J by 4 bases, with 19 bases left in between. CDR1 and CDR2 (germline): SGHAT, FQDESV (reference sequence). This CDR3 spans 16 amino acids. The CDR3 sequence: CASSDRYGRTPDTQYF. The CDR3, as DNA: TGTGCCAGCAGCGATCGATACGGACGGACGCCAGATACGCAGTATTTT.

CDR3 in DNA: TGTGCCAGCAGTGAGAGTGATCTTCAGCCCCAGCATTTT. This sequence encodes CASSESDLQPQHF. The chain is built from TRBV6-1 and TRBJ1-5; D uncertain. This CDR3 has 13 amino acids. V lost 3 bases to trimming and J lost 6 bases, with 9 bases between them. Germline loops: CDR1 MNHNS, CDR2 SASEGT.

DNA for the CDR3: TGCGCCAGCAGCGCGGAACAGGGGTGGCAAGAGACCCAGTACTTC. The encoded protein is CASSAEQGWQETQYF. The gene calls are TRBV5-1 and TRBJ2-5; 7 bases map to TRBD1. The CDR3 is made up of 15 amino acids. V shed 4 bases, J shed 2 bases, and the junction held 8 bases outside the gene matches. CDR1 is SGHRS and CDR2 is YFSETQ in the germline V gene.

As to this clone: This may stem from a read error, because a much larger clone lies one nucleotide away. DNA of the CDR3: TGTGCCAGCTCAACGGGACAGGGGCCGAAGAATGAGCAGTTATTC. It is translated as CASSTGQGPKNEQLF. This rearrangement joins TRBV18 to TRBJ2-1, with TRBD1 matching 10 bases. This CDR3 has 15 residues. The V gene's germline CDR1 is KGHSH and CDR2 LQKENI.

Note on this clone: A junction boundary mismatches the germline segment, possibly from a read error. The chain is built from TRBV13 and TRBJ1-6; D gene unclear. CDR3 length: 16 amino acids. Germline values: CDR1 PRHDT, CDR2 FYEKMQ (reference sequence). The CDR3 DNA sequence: TGTGCGAGCAGCTTTGGGCTGGTCTTCAATAATGCACCACTACACTTT. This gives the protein CASSFGLVFNNAPLHF.

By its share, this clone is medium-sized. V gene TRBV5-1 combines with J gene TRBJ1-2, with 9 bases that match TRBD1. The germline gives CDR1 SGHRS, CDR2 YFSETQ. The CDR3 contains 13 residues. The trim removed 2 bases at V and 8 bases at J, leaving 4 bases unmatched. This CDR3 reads CASSLQGADGYTF. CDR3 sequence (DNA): TGCGCCAGCAGCTTACAGGGGGCTGACGGCTACACCTTC. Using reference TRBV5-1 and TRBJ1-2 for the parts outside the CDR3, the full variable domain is KAGVTQTPRYLIKTRGQQVTLSCSPISGHRSVSWYQQTPGQGLQFLFEYFSETQRNKGNFPGRFSGRQFSNSRSEMNVSTLELGDSALYLCASSLQGADGYTFGSGTRLTVV.

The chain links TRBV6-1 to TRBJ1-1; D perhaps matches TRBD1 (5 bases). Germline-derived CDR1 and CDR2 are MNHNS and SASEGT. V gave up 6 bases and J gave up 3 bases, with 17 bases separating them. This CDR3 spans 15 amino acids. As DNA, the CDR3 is TGTGCCAGCAGCGGGGGTTTCGGTACCTACACTGAAGCTTTCTTT. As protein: CASSGGFGTYTEAFF.

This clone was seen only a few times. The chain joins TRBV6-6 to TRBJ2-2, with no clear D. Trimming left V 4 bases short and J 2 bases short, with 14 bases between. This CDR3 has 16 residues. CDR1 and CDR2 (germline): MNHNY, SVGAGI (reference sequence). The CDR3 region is CASSSSPWLNTGELFF. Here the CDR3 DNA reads TGTGCCAGCAGTTCCTCTCCGTGGCTTAACACCGGGGAGCTGTTTTTT.

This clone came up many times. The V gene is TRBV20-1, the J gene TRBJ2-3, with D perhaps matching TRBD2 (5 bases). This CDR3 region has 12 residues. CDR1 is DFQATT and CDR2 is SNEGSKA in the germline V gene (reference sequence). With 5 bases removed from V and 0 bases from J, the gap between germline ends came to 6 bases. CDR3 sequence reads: CSAPGSTDTQYF. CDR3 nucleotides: TGCAGTGCTCCGGGGAGCACAGATACGCAGTATTTT.

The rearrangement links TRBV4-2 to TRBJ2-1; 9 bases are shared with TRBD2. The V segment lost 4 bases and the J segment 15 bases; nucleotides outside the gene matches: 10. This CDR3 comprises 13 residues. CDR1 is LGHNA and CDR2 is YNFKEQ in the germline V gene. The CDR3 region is CASSRESGGRGFF. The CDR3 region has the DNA TGTGCCAGCAGCCGAGAAAGCGGCGGGAGGGGGTTCTTC.

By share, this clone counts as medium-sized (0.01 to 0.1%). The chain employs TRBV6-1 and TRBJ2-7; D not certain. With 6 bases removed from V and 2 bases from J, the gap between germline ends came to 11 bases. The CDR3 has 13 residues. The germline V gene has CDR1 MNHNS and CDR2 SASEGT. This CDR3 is CASSYFQPYEQYF. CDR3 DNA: TGTGCCAGCAGCTATTTCCAACCCTACGAGCAGTACTTC.

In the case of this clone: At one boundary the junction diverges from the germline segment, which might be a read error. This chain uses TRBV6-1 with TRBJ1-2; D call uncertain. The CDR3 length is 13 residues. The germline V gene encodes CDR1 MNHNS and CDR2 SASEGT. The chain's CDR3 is CASIEGRRMGYTF. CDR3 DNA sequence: TGTGCCAGCATTGAAGGCCGTCGTATGGGCTACACCTTC.

CDR3 in DNA: TGTGCCAGCAGCTGGCTCGCGGGGGCGCGGGAGCAGTACTTC. Its protein product is CASSWLAGAREQYF. The chain combines TRBV11-2 with TRBJ2-7, with D perhaps TRBD2 (7 bases). This CDR3 has 14 residues. V lost 4 bases and J 7 bases, leaving 17 bases between the germline ends. Germline V lookup: CDR1 SGHAT, CDR2 FQNNGV. Full variable domain (missing parts from reference TRBV11-2 and TRBJ2-7): EAGVAQSPRYKIIEKRQSVAFWCNPISGHATLYWYQQILGQGPKLLIQFQNNGVVDDSQLPKDRFSAERLKGVDSTLKIQPAKLEDSAVYLCASSWLAGAREQYFGPGTRLTVT.

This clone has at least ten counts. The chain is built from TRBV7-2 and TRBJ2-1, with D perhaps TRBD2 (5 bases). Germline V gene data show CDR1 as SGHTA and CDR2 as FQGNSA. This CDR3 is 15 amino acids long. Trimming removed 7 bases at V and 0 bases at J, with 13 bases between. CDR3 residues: CASNQWAGSYNEQFF. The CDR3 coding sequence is TGTGCCAGCAACCAGTGGGCGGGCTCCTACAATGAGCAGTTCTTC.

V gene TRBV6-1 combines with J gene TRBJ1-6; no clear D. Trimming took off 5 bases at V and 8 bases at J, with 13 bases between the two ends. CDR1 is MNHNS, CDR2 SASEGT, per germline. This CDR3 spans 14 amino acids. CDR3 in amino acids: CASSTWSVDSPLHF. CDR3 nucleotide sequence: TGTGCCAGCAGTACGTGGTCGGTTGATTCACCCCTCCACTTT.

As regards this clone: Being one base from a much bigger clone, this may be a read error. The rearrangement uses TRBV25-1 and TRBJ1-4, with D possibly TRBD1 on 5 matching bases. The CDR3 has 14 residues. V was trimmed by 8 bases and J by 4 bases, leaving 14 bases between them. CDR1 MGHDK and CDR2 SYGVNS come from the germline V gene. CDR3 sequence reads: CASGGADYNEKLFF. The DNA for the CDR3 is TGTGCCAGCGGCGGGGCGGACTATAATGAAAAACTGTTTTTT.

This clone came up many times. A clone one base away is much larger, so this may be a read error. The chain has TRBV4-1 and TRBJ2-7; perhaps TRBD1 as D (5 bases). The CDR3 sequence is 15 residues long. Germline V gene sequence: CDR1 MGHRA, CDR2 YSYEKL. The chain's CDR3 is CASSQDATVSYEQCF. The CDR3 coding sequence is TGCGCCAGCAGCCAAGATGCGACAGTTTCCTACGAGCAGTGCTTC.

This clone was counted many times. The CDR3, as DNA: TGTGCCAGCAGTTTACGCGGGACCGTTTTCAATGAGCAGTTCTTC. It translates to CASSLRGTVFNEQFF. V and J are TRBV27 and TRBJ2-1; tentatively, D is TRBD2 (6 bases). Trimming removed 2 bases from V and 6 bases from J, with 14 bases in between. CDR1 is MNHEY, CDR2 SMNVEV, per germline (reference sequence). The CDR3 loop spans 15 amino acids.

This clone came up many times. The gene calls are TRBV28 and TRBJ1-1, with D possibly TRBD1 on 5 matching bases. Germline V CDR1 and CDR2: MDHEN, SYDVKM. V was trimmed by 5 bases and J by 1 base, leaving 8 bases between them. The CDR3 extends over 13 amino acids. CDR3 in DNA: TGTGCCAGCAGTATAACAGGGAACACTGAAGCTTTCTTT. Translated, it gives CASSITGNTEAFF.

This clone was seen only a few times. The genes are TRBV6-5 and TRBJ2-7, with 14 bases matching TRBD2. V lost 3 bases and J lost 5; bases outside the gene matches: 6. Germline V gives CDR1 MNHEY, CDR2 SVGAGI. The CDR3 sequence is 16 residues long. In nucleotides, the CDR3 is TGTGCCAGCAGTTATAGAGGACTAGCGGGAGGAAACGAGCAGTACTTC. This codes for CASSYRGLAGGNEQYF.

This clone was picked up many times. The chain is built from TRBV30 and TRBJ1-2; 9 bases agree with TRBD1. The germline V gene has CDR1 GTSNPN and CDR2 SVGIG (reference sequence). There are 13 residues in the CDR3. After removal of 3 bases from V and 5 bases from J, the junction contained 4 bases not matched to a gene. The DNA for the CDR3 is TGTGCCTGGAGCACAGGGGGCGATTATGGCTACACCTTC. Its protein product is CAWSTGGDYGYTF.

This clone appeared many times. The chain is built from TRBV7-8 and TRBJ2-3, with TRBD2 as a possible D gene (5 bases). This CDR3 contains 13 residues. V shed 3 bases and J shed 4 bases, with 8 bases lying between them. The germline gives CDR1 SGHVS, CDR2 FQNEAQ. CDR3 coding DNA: TGTGCCAGCAGCTTCATCGGGGCAGATACGCAGTATTTT. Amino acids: CASSFIGADTQYF. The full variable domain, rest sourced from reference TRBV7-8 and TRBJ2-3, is GAGVSQSPRYKVAKRGQDVALRCDPISGHVSLFWYQQALGQGPEFLTYFQNEAQLDKSGLPSDRFFAERPEGSVSTLKIQRTQQEDSAVYLCASSFIGADTQYFGPGTRLTVL.